The 11 T cell receptor beta chains listed next were all sequenced from one sample in a study of blood T cells in healthy people across ages. For the second PCR, which ran for 7 to 11 cycles, a sample-barcoded 5' primer and a J-beta primer mix were used. TCRdb analysed the 5' RACE reads with MiXCR anew, one entry per CDR3 protein. The table lists just over 800,000 distinct CDR3 sequences, about 59% of them singletons. Sequenced material: blood. The receptors here all came from a man under 40 in good health.

This clonotype was counted between two and nine times. The chain carries TRBV7-3 and TRBJ2-5; D unresolved. The CDR3 is made up of 15 amino acids. V was pared by 1 base and J by 1 base, with 10 bases between. CDR1 and CDR2 from the germline V gene are SGHTA and FQGTGA. The CDR3 loop reads CASSLKVAAQETQYF. In nucleotides, the CDR3 is TGTGCCAGCAGCTTAAAGGTCGCTGCCCAAGAGACCCAGTACTTC.

In its sample, this clonotype was seen a few times. The chain combines TRBV27 with TRBJ2-5, with a tentative D call TRBD1 (5 bases). Trimming took off 5 bases at V and 2 bases at J, with 12 bases between the two ends. The CDR3 runs 14 residues. The germline V gene has CDR1 MNHEY and CDR2 SMNVEV (reference sequence). CDR3 nucleotide sequence: TGTGCCAGCAGTCCTAACAGGAAACAAGAGACCCAGTACTTC. Translated, it gives CASSPNRKQETQYF.

The chain has TRBV27 and TRBJ2-7; D remains ambiguous. The V gene lost 5 bases and the J gene lost 0 bases, with 17 bases spanning the gap. CDR3 length equals 16 residues. The germline V gene encodes CDR1 MNHEY and CDR2 SMNVEV (reference sequence). DNA for the CDR3: TGTGCCAGCAGTAGGTCAGAGGTCCGGAGCTCCTACGAGCAGTACTTC. It yields the protein CASSRSEVRSSYEQYF.

V and J are TRBV20-1 and TRBJ1-6; D call uncertain. V gave up 0 bases and J gave up 7 bases, with 28 bases separating them. CDR1 DFQATT and CDR2 SNEGSKA come from the germline V gene (reference sequence). The CDR3 length is 20 residues. This CDR3 reads CSARDDSRVSGNSRNSPLHF. DNA for the CDR3: TGCAGTGCTAGAGACGATAGTCGGGTTTCGGGGAACTCAAGGAATTCACCCCTCCACTTT.

This chain links TRBV12-3 or TRBV12-4 with TRBJ2-4; 11 nucleotides align to TRBD1. CDR3 size: 14 residues. V trimming: 5 bases; J trimming: 8 bases; junction bases outside the gene matches: 5. CDR3 region: CASSGGTGGYIQYF. The DNA for the CDR3 is TGTGCCAGCAGTGGAGGGACAGGGGGGTACATTCAGTACTTC.

The rearrangement uses TRBV7-2 and TRBJ2-7; 9 bases match TRBD1. This CDR3 is 15 amino acids long. The V gene end was trimmed by 5 bases and the J gene end by 5 bases; junction bases not matched to a gene: 10. Germline CDR1 and CDR2: SGHTA and FQGNSA. CDR3: CASSHTGGVQDEQYF. The CDR3 DNA sequence: TGTGCCAGCAGCCATACAGGGGGCGTCCAGGACGAGCAGTACTTC.

The genes are TRBV3-1 and TRBJ2-2, with D possibly being TRBD1 (6 bases). Germline V gene sequence: CDR1 LGHDT, CDR2 YNNKEL (reference sequence). Deletions cut 1 base from V and 1 base from J, with 7 bases between. The CDR3 is 15 residues long. In DNA, the CDR3 is TGTGCCAGCAGCCAAGGAGGGGGGAACACCGGGGAGCTGTTTTTT. Protein product: CASSQGGGNTGELFF.

This chain connects TRBV6-2 or TRBV6-3 to TRBJ1-2; TRBD1 is a possible D gene (6 bases). This CDR3 has 17 amino acids. Per germline, CDR1 MNHEY and CDR2 SVGEGT. V was cut by 2 bases and J by 3 bases, with 19 bases left in between. In DNA, the CDR3 is TGTGCCAGCAGTTACAGGGGTACAGGGCTTCTCGACTATGGCTACACCTTC. Translating it yields CASSYRGTGLLDYGYTF.

This chain connects TRBV11-2 to TRBJ2-2; D is unresolved. The germline CDR1 and CDR2 sequences are SGHAT and FQNNGV. The germline V and J ends were trimmed by 1 base and 7 bases, with 7 bases remaining between them. The CDR3 spans 13 residues. CDR3 bases: TGTGCCAGCAGCTTAGCAGCTTTCGGGGAGCTGTTTTTT. Amino acids: CASSLAAFGELFF.

The gene calls are TRBV7-6 and TRBJ2-1; D may match TRBD1 or TRBD2 (5 bases each). Germline CDR1 is SGHVS and CDR2 is FNYEAQ. V dropped 5 bases and J dropped 13 bases, with 24 bases sitting between them. The CDR3 has 15 amino acids. CDR3 nucleotides: TGTGCCAGCAGCACCCCGTCCGGGGCAGAAGAGACCCAGTTCTTC. This codes for CASSTPSGAEETQFF.

This clonotype was counted a single time. The junction differs from germline at one of its ends, possibly a read error. The chain recombines TRBV7-3 with TRBJ2-5, with TRBD1 matching over 12 bases. CDR1 and CDR2 (germline): SGHTA, FQGTGA. CDR3 size: 15 residues. Written as DNA, the CDR3 is TGTGCCGGCAGCTTAATGGGACAGGGGGCAGAGACCCAGTACTTC. Translated, it gives CAGSLMGQGAETQYF.